This TCR beta chain stems from a study of control samples from healthy donors and cancer patients. TCRdb's table, derived via immunoSEQ multiplex PCR, lists solely in-frame clones and lacks some. The sample consists of 70,000 to 95,000 clones, roughly 93% of them appearing once. With V trimmed by 5 bases and J by 10 bases, 13 bases remained unmatched. The CDR3 totals 14 residues. CDR1 and CDR2 (germline): MNHEY, SVGAGI. The sample was PBMCs. This TCR was recovered from a middle-aged woman with lung cancer. This chain uses TRBV6-5 with TRBJ1-1, with 7 nucleotides matching TRBD1. The CDR3 is CASSNPDRADGAFF. The CDR3, as DNA: TGTGCCAGCAGTAACCCCGACAGGGCGGACGGAGCTTTCTTT.